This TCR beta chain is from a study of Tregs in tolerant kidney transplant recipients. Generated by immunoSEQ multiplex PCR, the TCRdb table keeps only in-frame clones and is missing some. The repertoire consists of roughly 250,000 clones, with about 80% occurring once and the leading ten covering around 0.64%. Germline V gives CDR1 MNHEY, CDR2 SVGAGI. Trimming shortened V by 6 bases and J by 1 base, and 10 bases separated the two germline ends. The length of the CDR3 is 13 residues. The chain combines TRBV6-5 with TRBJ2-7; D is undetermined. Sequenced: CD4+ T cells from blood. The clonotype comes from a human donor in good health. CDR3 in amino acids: CASSARRSYEQYF. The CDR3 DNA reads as TGTGCCAGCAGCGCCAGAAGATCCTACGAGCAGTACTTC.